The source of this T cell receptor (beta chain) is a study of response to subunit inactivated influenza vaccine. TCRdb recomputed calls from the RT-PCR reads with MiXCR, one row per CDR3 protein. The sample includes more than 550,000 distinct CDR3 sequences, about 11% of them seen just once. This clonotype has only a few counts. The V gene's germline CDR1 is MNHNS and CDR2 SASEGT. Trimming left V 8 bases short and J 4 bases short, with 15 bases between. This CDR3 comprises 13 residues. These data also featured in a second study, about T cells expressing NK-cell markers. That study adds: For TCR beta, cDNA was produced by 5'RACE template switching with UMIs. The study sequenced eight donors, seven HCMV-seropositive and one seronegative. Also leading the CD3+CD56-NKG2C+ fraction in a handful of donors were these clonotypes.

This TCR was sampled from a man in his fifties or sixties who received an inactivated influenza vaccine. This sequence joins TRBV6-1 and TRBJ2-7; D possibly corresponds to TRBD2 (5 bases). The specimen was PBMCs from blood, collected on the day of vaccination. The CDR3 bases are TGTGCCAGCCAGAGTCGCGGGTTATACGAGCAGTACTTC. This sequence encodes CASQSRGLYEQYF.